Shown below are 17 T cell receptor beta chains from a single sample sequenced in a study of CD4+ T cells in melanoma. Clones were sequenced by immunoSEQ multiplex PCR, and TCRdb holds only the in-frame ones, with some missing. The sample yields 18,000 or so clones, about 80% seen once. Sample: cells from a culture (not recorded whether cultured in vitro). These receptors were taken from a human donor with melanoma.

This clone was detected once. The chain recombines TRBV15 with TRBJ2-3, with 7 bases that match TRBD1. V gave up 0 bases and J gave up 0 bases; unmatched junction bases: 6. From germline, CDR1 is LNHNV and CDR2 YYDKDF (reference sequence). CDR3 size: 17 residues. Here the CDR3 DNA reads TGTGCCACCAGCAGAGAAGGGACGGACAGGAGCACAGATACGCAGTATTTT. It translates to CATSREGTDRSTDTQYF.

The CDR3 loop is CASSLRDTQYF. The CDR3 DNA reads as TGTGCCAGCAGCCTGAGGGATACGCAGTATTTT. The V and J genes are TRBV11-2 and TRBJ2-3; D is unresolved. Germline CDR1 reads SGHAT; CDR2 reads FQNNGV. This CDR3 spans 11 amino acids. The germline V and J ends were trimmed by 5 bases and 6 bases, with 6 bases remaining between them.

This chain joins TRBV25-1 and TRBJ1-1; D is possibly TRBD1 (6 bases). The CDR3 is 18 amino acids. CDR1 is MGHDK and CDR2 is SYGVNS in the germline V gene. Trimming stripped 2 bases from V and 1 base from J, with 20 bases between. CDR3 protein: CASSETLGAQGSNTEAFF. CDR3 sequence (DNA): TGTGCCAGCAGTGAAACGCTGGGGGCCCAGGGCTCGAACACTGAAGCTTTCTTT. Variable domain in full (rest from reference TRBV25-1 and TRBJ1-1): EADIYQTPRYLVIGTGKKITLECSQTMGHDKMYWYQQDPGMELHLIHYSYGVNSTEKGDLSSESTVSRIRTEHFPLTLESARPSHTSQYLCASSETLGAQGSNTEAFFGQGTRLTVV.

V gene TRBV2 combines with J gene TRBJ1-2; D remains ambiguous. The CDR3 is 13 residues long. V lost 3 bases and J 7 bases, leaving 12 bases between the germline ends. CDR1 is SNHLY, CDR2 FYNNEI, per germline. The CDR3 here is CASSDQVGVGYTF. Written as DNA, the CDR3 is TGTGCCAGCAGTGATCAGGTCGGGGTTGGCTACACCTTC.

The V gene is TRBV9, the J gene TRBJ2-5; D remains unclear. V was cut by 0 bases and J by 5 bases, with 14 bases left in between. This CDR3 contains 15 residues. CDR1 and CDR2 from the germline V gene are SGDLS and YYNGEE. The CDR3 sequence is CASSVGQEPRETQYF. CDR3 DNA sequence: TGTGCCAGCAGCGTAGGTCAGGAACCACGGGAGACCCAGTACTTC. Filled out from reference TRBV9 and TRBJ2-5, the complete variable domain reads DSGVTQTPKHLITATGQRVTLRCSPRSGDLSVYWYQQSLDQGLQFLIQYYNGEERAKGNILERFSAQQFPDLHSELNLSSLELGDSALYFCASSVGQEPRETQYFGPGTRLLVL.

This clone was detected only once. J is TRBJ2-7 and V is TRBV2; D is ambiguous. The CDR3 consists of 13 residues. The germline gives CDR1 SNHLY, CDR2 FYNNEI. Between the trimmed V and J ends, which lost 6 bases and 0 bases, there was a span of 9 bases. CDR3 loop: CASRHTSSYEQYF. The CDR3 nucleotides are TGTGCCAGCAGGCACACCAGCTCCTACGAGCAGTACTTC.

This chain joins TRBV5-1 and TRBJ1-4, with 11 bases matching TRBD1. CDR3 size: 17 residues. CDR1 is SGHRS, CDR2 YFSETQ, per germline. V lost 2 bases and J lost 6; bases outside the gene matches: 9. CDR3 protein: CASSFLSPGQGDEKLFF. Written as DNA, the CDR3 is TGCGCCAGCAGCTTCTTATCCCCGGGACAGGGGGATGAAAAACTGTTTTTT. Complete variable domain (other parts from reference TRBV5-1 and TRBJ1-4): KAGVTQTPRYLIKTRGQQVTLSCSPISGHRSVSWYQQTPGQGLQFLFEYFSETQRNKGNFPGRFSGRQFSNSRSEMNVSTLELGDSALYLCASSFLSPGQGDEKLFFGSGTQLSVL.

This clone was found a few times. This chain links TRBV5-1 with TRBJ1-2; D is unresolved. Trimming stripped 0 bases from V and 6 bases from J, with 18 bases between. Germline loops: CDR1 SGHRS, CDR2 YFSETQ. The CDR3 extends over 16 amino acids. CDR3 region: CASSLASGPVMDGYTF. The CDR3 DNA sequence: TGCGCCAGCAGCTTGGCATCCGGCCCCGTTATGGATGGCTACACCTTC.

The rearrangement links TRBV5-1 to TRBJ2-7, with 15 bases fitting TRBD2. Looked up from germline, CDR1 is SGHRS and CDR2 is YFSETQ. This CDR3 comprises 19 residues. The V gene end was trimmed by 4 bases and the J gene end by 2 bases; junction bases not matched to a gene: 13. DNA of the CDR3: TGCGCCAGCAGCCCTGGACTAGCGGGGGGGCCTGGTATGGCCTACGAGCAGTACTTC. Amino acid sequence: CASSPGLAGGPGMAYEQYF. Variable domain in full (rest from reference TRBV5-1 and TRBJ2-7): KAGVTQTPRYLIKTRGQQVTLSCSPISGHRSVSWYQQTPGQGLQFLFEYFSETQRNKGNFPGRFSGRQFSNSRSEMNVSTLELGDSALYLCASSPGLAGGPGMAYEQYFGPGTRLTVT.

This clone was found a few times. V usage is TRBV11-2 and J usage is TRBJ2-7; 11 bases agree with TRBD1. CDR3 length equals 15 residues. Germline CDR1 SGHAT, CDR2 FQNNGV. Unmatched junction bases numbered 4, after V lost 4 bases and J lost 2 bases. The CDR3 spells CASSSGTGGPYEQYF. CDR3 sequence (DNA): TGTGCCAGCAGCTCCGGGACAGGGGGGCCCTACGAGCAGTACTTC. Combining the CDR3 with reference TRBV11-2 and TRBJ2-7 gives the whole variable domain EAGVAQSPRYKIIEKRQSVAFWCNPISGHATLYWYQQILGQGPKLLIQFQNNGVVDDSQLPKDRFSAERLKGVDSTLKIQPAKLEDSAVYLCASSSGTGGPYEQYFGPGTRLTVT.

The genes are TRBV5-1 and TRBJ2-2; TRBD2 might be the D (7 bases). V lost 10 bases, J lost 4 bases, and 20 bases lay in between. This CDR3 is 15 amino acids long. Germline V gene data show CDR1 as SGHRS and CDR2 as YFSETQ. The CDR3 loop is CACPGPGGVTGELFF. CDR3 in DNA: TGCGCCTGCCCCGGACCGGGGGGCGTCACCGGGGAGCTGTTTTTT.

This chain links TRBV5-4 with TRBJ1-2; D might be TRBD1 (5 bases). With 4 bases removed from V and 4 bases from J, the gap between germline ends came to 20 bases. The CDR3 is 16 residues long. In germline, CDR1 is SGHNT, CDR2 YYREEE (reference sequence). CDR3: CASSRGAVRELYGYTF. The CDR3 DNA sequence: TGTGCCAGCAGCCGCGGGGCGGTCAGGGAACTCTATGGCTACACCTTC.

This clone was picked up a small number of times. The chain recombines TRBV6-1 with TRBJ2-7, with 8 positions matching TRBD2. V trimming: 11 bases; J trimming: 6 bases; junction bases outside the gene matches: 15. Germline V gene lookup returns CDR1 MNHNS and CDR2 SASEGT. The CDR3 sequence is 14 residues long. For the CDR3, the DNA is TGTGCCGGGCGAATCGGGGGGGCCGGCGGCGAGCAGTACTTC. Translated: CAGRIGGAGGEQYF.

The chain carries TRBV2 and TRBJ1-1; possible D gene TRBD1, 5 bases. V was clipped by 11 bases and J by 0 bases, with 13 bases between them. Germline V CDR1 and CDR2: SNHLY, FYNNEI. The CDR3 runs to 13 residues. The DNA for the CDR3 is TGTGCCGGCACTACAGGTTTGAACACTGAAGCTTTCTTT. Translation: CAGTTGLNTEAFF.

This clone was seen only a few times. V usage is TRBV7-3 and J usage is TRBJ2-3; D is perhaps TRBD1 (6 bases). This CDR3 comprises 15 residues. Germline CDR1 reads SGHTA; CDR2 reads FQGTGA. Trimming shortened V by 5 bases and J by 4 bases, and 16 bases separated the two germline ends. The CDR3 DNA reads TGTGCCAGCAGCCCGGGGACATTCGCCCCAGATACGCAGTATTTT. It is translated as CASSPGTFAPDTQYF.

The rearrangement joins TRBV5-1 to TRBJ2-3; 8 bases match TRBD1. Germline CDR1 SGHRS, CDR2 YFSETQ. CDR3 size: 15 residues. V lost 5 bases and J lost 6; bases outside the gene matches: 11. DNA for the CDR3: TGCGCCAGCAGGCCCCACGGACAGGGTGGGGATACGCAGTATTTT. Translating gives CASRPHGQGGDTQYF.

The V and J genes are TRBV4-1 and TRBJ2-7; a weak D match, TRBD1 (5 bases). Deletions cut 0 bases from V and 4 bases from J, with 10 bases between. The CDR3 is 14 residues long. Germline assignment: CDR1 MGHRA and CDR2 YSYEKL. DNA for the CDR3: TGCGCCAGCAGCCAAGAACCCGACAGTTACGAGCAGTACTTC. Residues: CASSQEPDSYEQYF.